This T cell receptor (beta chain) was sequenced in a study of radiotherapy plus CTLA-4 blockade in lung cancer. Study-wide results and limits: Expansion in blood of tumor-derived TCR clones was seen after radiotherapy plus ipilimumab.

V was clipped by 6 bases and J by 6 bases; unmatched bases: 7. The CDR3 length is 14 residues. The V gene's germline CDR1 is ENHRY and CDR2 SYGVKD. Those patients who had chemo-refractory metastatic non-small-cell lung cancer were given focal radiation along with CTLA-4 blockade through ipilimumab. Data came from immunoSEQ multiplex PCR; TCRdb stores just in-frame clones and leaves some out. This table holds 70,000 to 95,000 clones, roughly four fifths found once. Comment on this clone: Its antigen is unidentified.

V and J are TRBV10-3 and TRBJ1-1; 10 nucleotides align to TRBD1. The TCR comes from a human donor with non-small cell lung cancer that progressed on radiotherapy plus ipilimumab. This specimen was peripheral blood, taken from a patient treated with radiotherapy plus ipilimumab. CDR3 sequence reads: CAISDTGTGAEAFF. For the CDR3, the DNA is TGTGCCATCAGCGACACCGGGACAGGGGCTGAAGCTTTCTTT.